The 5 T cell receptor beta chains below come from one sample, sequenced in a study of blood T cell repertoires in COVID-19. The data were produced by immunoSEQ multiplex PCR, yet TCRdb's version contains in-frame clones alone and is incomplete. Of around 150,000 clones listed, about 80% are singletons. Sequenced material: peripheral blood. Receptors originate from a woman aged 80 or older with acute or convalescent COVID-19.

The chain carries TRBV6-5 and TRBJ1-2; tentative D call: TRBD1 (6 bases). There are 14 residues in the CDR3. V gave up 6 bases and J gave up 3 bases, with 14 bases separating them. Germline loops: CDR1 MNHEY, CDR2 SVGAGI. The CDR3 coding sequence is TGTGCCAGCAGCCGCAGCGGGGGCGACTATGGCTACACCTTC. Residues: CASSRSGGDYGYTF.

This rearrangement joins TRBV3-1 (or the pseudogene TRBV3-2) to TRBJ2-2; 8 bases are shared with TRBD2. Trimming took 1 base from V and 6 from J; bases not matched to a gene: 7. Looked up from germline, CDR1 is LGHDT and CDR2 is YNNKEL (reference sequence). The CDR3 runs 16 residues. DNA of the CDR3: TGTGCCAGCAGCCAAGTCGGCGGGAGGAGGGCCGGGGAGCTGTTTTTT. This translates into CASSQVGGRRAGELFF.

The CDR3 DNA reads TGCGCCAGCAGCCTTTTTCTAGCGGGAGAGAGTGAGCAGTTCTTC. Translating gives CASSLFLAGESEQFF. The chain joins TRBV4-3 to TRBJ2-1, with 10 bases lining up with TRBD2. This CDR3 has 15 residues. Germline V gene data show CDR1 as LGHNA and CDR2 as YSLEER. J gave up 9 bases and V 4 bases, and 9 bases lay outside the gene matches.

The rearrangement uses TRBV4-1 and TRBJ1-4; D uncertain. The CDR3 sequence is 14 residues long. The ends were cut back, 6 bases at V and 0 bases at J, with 8 bases in the middle. The germline gives CDR1 MGHRA, CDR2 YSYEKL. The CDR3 protein is CASRRETTNEKLFF. The DNA for the CDR3 is TGCGCCAGCAGGCGAGAAACAACTAATGAAAAACTGTTTTTT.

The chain links TRBV10-3 to TRBJ1-1; D perhaps matches TRBD1 (5 bases). The CDR3 has 13 residues. The V and J ends lost 6 bases and 7 bases respectively, with 15 bases between them. Germline CDR1 and CDR2: ENHRY and SYGVKD. As DNA, the CDR3 is TGTGCCATCAGACTCCCGACAGCCCATGAAGCTTTCTTT. As protein: CAIRLPTAHEAFF.